One and the same sample provided the 4 T cell receptor beta chains below, sequenced in a study of siplizumab effects on memory and regulatory T cells. Using immunoSEQ multiplex PCR, the repertoire was profiled, and TCRdb retains in-frame clones only, with some absent. Here the sample spans approximately 97,000 clones, roughly 90% being singletons. Sequenced input: CD4+ T cells sorted from blood. These receptors all stem from a human donor in good health.

The chain uses TRBV7-9 and TRBJ1-1; no definite D call. Per the germline V gene, CDR1 is SEHNR and CDR2 is FQNEAQ (reference sequence). V lost 7 bases, J lost 14 bases, and 14 bases lay in between. There are 10 residues in the CDR3. CDR3 in amino acids: CASNVHRRFF. In DNA form, the CDR3 reads TGTGCCAGCAACGTCCATAGAAGGTTCTTT.

DNA for the CDR3: TGTGCCAGCAGCTTAGTCCCCCTGGCAGCGGGAGGCTACCAAGAGACCCAGTACTTC. This codes for CASSLVPLAAGGYQETQYF. The chain combines TRBV7-2 with TRBJ2-5; 9 bases fit TRBD2. V lost 1 base and J lost 0; bases outside the gene matches: 12. CDR1 is SGHTA, CDR2 FQGNSA, per germline. CDR3 length: 19 amino acids.

The DNA for the CDR3 is TGTGCCAGCAGTGAAACTAGCGGGAGTGGTGGTGCGGATACGCAGTATTTT. This sequence encodes CASSETSGSGGADTQYF. The rearrangement links TRBV6-4 to TRBJ2-3, with 11 bases aligning to TRBD2. This CDR3 has 17 amino acids. V gave up 3 bases and J gave up 6 bases; unmatched junction bases: 11. The germline V gene encodes CDR1 MRHNA and CDR2 SNTAGT.

This clone has a single count. This rearrangement joins TRBV5-1 to TRBJ2-2; TRBD1 agrees at 11 bases. Germline CDR1 reads SGHRS; CDR2 reads YFSETQ. J lost 6 bases, V lost 3 bases, and 7 bases had no gene match. The CDR3 loop spans 16 amino acids. DNA of the CDR3: TGCGCCAGCAGCTCTCCTGGGGGACAGGGGGCCGGGGAGCTGTTTTTT. This gives the protein CASSSPGGQGAGELFF.